Presented here are 27 T cell receptor beta chains from one specimen sequenced in a study of metastatic and nonmetastatic thyroid tumors. Through MiXCR, TCRdb re-clonotyped the PCR reads. Of 30,000 or so clones detected, 7.4% appear once; the ten largest clones hold about 45%. The entire patient cohort was treatment-naive prior to thyroid surgery. Source material: blood. These receptors all stem from a female donor with papillary thyroid cancer or a benign thyroid nodule (not recorded which). Some clones in this sample may be carry-over from other donors' samples.

There are many counts of this clone. Compared with germline, one end of the junction differs, possibly owing to a read error. The CDR3 DNA is TGCAGTGCCAGAGGGGGCAGTAACACTGAAGCTTTCTTT. Its translation: CSARGGSNTEAFF. The V call is TRBV20-1, the J call TRBJ1-1, with 7 positions matching TRBD1. The CDR3 extends over 13 amino acids. Germline lookup yields CDR1 DFQATT and CDR2 SNEGSKA (reference sequence).

This clone came up many times. The J gene is TRBJ2-2, the V gene TRBV6-5; perhaps TRBD1 as D (8 bases). The CDR3 extends over 18 amino acids. V dropped 6 bases and J dropped 4 bases, with 24 bases sitting between them. Germline CDR1 and CDR2: MNHEY and SVGAGI. CDR3 DNA sequence: TGTGCCAGCAGGGGAGGGACAGGCCAGGCTTTAGGCACCGGGGAGCTGTTTTTT. It encodes CASRGGTGQALGTGELFF.

This clone was observed many times. V is TRBV6-1 and J is TRBJ2-5, with D unresolved. CDR3 length: 11 residues. V was pared by 6 bases and J by 5 bases, with 7 bases between. The germline V gene has CDR1 MNHNS and CDR2 SASEGT. CDR3 bases: TGTGCCAGCAGCTTTTGGGAGACCCAGTACTTC. This gives the protein CASSFWETQYF.

This clone was seen many times. The V call is TRBV6-1, the J call TRBJ1-2; 7 bases agree with TRBD1. CDR3 length: 16 amino acids. Germline V gene lookup returns CDR1 MNHNS and CDR2 SASEGT. J was trimmed by 4 bases and V by 5 bases; bases with no gene match: 13. The CDR3, as DNA: TGTGCCAGCAGTCGAGACGACAGGGATTCGGGCTATGGCTACACCTTC. Residues: CASSRDDRDSGYGYTF.

In the case of this clone: A single base separates this from a much larger clone, so it may be a read error. This chain uses TRBV24-1 with TRBJ2-3; no clear D gene. The germline CDR1 and CDR2 sequences are KGHDR and SFDVKD. Trimming shortened V by 1 base and J by 7 bases, and 5 bases separated the two germline ends. This CDR3 has 12 residues. The CDR3 region has the DNA TGTGCCACCAGTGATTTTTCGTATACGCAGTATTTT. Encoded protein: CATSDFSYTQYF.

In the case of this clone: This clone may be a read error of a much larger clone one base away. The chain carries TRBV7-6 and TRBJ2-7; 7 bases are shared with TRBD1. CDR1 and CDR2 from the germline V gene are SGHVS and FNYEAQ. CDR3 size: 13 residues. CDR3 in DNA: TGTGCCACCAGCCTGGGACAGAGCTACGAGCAGTACTTC. Its translation: CATSLGQSYEQYF.

This clone was observed many times. The rearrangement uses TRBV19 and TRBJ2-5; D ambiguous. V was trimmed by 5 bases and J by 5 bases, leaving 12 bases between them. The CDR3 consists of 13 residues. The germline gives CDR1 LNHDA, CDR2 SQIVND (reference sequence). In nucleotides, the CDR3 is TGTGCCAGTAGTGGCACAGTTGGGGAGACCCAGTACTTC. This codes for CASSGTVGETQYF.

In the case of this clone: No conserved phenylalanine or tryptophan is present at the end of the CDR3, so a read error is the likely explanation. The J gene is TRBJ1-5, the V gene TRBV10-3; no clear D gene. Germline lookup yields CDR1 ENHRY and CDR2 SYGVKD. The V gene lost 6 bases and the J gene lost 3 bases, with 12 bases spanning the gap. The CDR3 runs to 14 residues. CDR3 residues: CAISPEDDNQPQHL. CDR3 bases: TGTGCCATCAGCCCCGAGGATGACAATCAGCCCCAGCATCTT.

This clone was recorded at least ten times. This chain joins TRBV19 and TRBJ1-5; 7 bases align to TRBD1. Germline V gene sequence: CDR1 LNHDA, CDR2 SQIVND (reference sequence). This CDR3 has 13 amino acids. The trim removed 5 bases at V and 4 bases at J, leaving 2 bases unmatched. This CDR3 is CASSDRENQPQHF. The CDR3 bases are TGTGCCAGTAGTGACAGGGAAAATCAGCCCCAGCATTTT.

This clone was detected many times. V usage is TRBV30 and J usage is TRBJ2-1; D is possibly TRBD1 (6 bases). V was shortened by 2 bases and J by 9 bases, with 11 bases between the two germline ends. Germline CDR1 GTSNPN, CDR2 SVGIG (reference sequence). The CDR3 is 12 amino acids. CDR3 nucleotide sequence: TGTGCCTGGAGTTTTACAGGGATTGAGCAGTTCTTC. This translates into CAWSFTGIEQFF.

This clone showed up many times. This chain uses TRBV11-3 with TRBJ2-1; D perhaps matches TRBD1 (6 bases). The CDR3 totals 16 residues. Germline CDR1 reads SGHNT; CDR2 reads YENEEA. The V end lost 8 bases, the J end lost 4 bases, and 21 bases lay between the germline ends. This CDR3 reads CASPAPPGHPYNEQFF. The CDR3, as DNA: TGTGCCAGCCCCGCCCCCCCGGGACACCCTTACAATGAGCAGTTCTTC.

This clone has at least ten counts. Written as DNA, the CDR3 is TGCGCCAGCAGCTTGGAAGCGGGGACCTACAATGAGCAGTTCTTC. Its translation is CASSLEAGTYNEQFF. The V gene is TRBV5-1, the J gene TRBJ2-1; 7 nucleotides line up with TRBD2. The germline V gene encodes CDR1 SGHRS and CDR2 YFSETQ. The V gene end was trimmed by 0 bases and the J gene end by 2 bases; junction bases not matched to a gene: 2. This CDR3 comprises 15 residues. Complete variable domain (other parts from reference TRBV5-1 and TRBJ2-1): KAGVTQTPRYLIKTRGQQVTLSCSPISGHRSVSWYQQTPGQGLQFLFEYFSETQRNKGNFPGRFSGRQFSNSRSEMNVSTLELGDSALYLCASSLEAGTYNEQFFGPGTRLTVL.

This clone was found many times. CDR3 in DNA: TGTGCCAGCAACTTTCAGGGGGCCACTGAAGCTTTCTTT. Translated, it gives CASNFQGATEAFF. The chain carries TRBV6-2 or TRBV6-3 and TRBJ1-1, with 8 bases identical to TRBD1. The CDR3 consists of 13 residues. V lost 7 bases, J lost 4 bases, and 5 bases stayed unmatched. Germline CDR1 MNHEY, CDR2 SVGEGT.

This clone has a count of ten or more. The V call is TRBV10-3, the J call TRBJ2-3, with unresolved D. The CDR3 has 13 residues. Trimming removed 2 bases from V and 6 bases from J, with 9 bases in between. CDR1 ENHRY and CDR2 SYGVKD come from the germline V gene. The CDR3 protein is CAISERADDTQYF. CDR3 coding DNA: TGTGCCATCAGTGAGAGGGCAGATGATACGCAGTATTTT.

Ten or more counts support this clone. The rearrangement links TRBV20-1 to TRBJ2-3; 7 bases are shared with TRBD2. V shed 6 bases and J 0 bases; nucleotides not matched to a gene: 9. Germline CDR1 reads DFQATT; CDR2 reads SNEGSKA (reference sequence). CDR3 size: 15 residues. CDR3 nucleotides: TGCAGTGCAGAGAGCGGGGAGTCTAGCACAGATACGCAGTATTTT. Amino acid sequence: CSAESGESSTDTQYF.

The V call is TRBV5-5, the J call TRBJ2-5, with 11 bases aligning to TRBD1. Germline V gene sequence: CDR1 SGHKS, CDR2 YYEKEE (reference sequence). With V trimmed by 2 bases and J by 7 bases, 10 bases remained unmatched. The CDR3 length is 16 residues. CDR3 nucleotides: TGTGCCAGCAGCTTTCCGGGACAGGGGGTTCTAGGGACCCAGTACTTC. Translated, it gives CASSFPGQGVLGTQYF.

This clone was seen repeatedly, ten times or more. The same CDR3 is also encoded by other DNA sequences in this sample. V and J are TRBV7-9 and TRBJ2-3; TRBD2 matches 10 bases. Trimming cost V 2 bases and J 3 bases; bases outside gene matches: 5. In germline, CDR1 is SEHNR, CDR2 FQNEAQ (reference sequence). This CDR3 region has 16 residues. Here the CDR3 DNA reads TGTGCCAGCAGCTTAAAAGGGACTAGCGCGACAGATACGCAGTATTTT. Protein sequence: CASSLKGTSATDTQYF.

In its sample, this clone was seen many times. The V and J genes are TRBV3-1 and TRBJ2-1; a possible D gene is TRBD2 (5 bases). This CDR3 has 17 residues. Germline V CDR1 and CDR2: LGHDT, YNNKEL (reference sequence). V lost 3 bases, J lost 7 bases, and 22 bases lay in between. CDR3 bases: TGTGCCAGCAGCCATATCCTAGGACTTATAGTTGTTAATGAGCAGTTCTTC. Protein product: CASSHILGLIVVNEQFF.

This clone appeared a few times. The chain employs TRBV2 and TRBJ1-4; no clear D. Per germline, CDR1 SNHLY and CDR2 FYNNEI. The CDR3 length is 14 residues. V was pared by 6 bases and J by 3 bases, with 11 bases between. The CDR3 loop is CASSSTPANEKLFF. The DNA of the CDR3 is TGTGCCAGCAGCTCTACACCTGCTAATGAAAAACTGTTTTTT.

This clone was seen repeatedly, ten times or more. The rearrangement links TRBV28 to TRBJ2-7; 12 bases align to TRBD2. V lost 5 bases, J lost 4 bases, and 6 bases stayed unmatched. CDR1 MDHEN and CDR2 SYDVKM come from the germline V gene. The CDR3 has 15 amino acids. CDR3 in amino acids: CASSETSGRGYEQYF. CDR3 bases: TGTGCCAGCAGTGAGACTAGCGGGAGAGGATACGAGCAGTACTTC. Combining the CDR3 with reference TRBV28 and TRBJ2-7 gives the whole variable domain DVKVTQSSRYLVKRTGEKVFLECVQDMDHENMFWYRQDPGLGLRLIYFSYDVKMKEKGDIPEGYSVSREKKERFSLILESASTNQTSMYLCASSETSGRGYEQYFGPGTRLTVT.

This clone was seen at least ten times. V and J are TRBV20-1 and TRBJ1-5; the D gene is possibly TRBD1 (6 bases). V was cut by 6 bases and J by 3 bases, with 18 bases left in between. The CDR3 sequence is 15 residues long. CDR1 and CDR2 from the germline V gene are DFQATT and SNEGSKA (reference sequence). The CDR3 loop reads CSAVGDGGLNQPQHF. The CDR3 DNA follows: TGCAGTGCCGTGGGGGATGGGGGGCTCAATCAGCCCCAGCATTTT.

Points on this clone: A clone one base away is much larger, so this may be a read error. The chain links TRBV5-1 to TRBJ2-1; maybe TRBD1 (7 bases). V was pared by 6 bases and J by 7 bases, with 17 bases between. This CDR3 has 14 amino acids. Germline V gene data show CDR1 as SGHRS and CDR2 as YFSETQ. CDR3 sequence (DNA): TGCGCCAGCATCTCTCCAGGGGGGTGGAATGAGCAGTTCTTC. Amino acids: CASISPGGWNEQFF. Based on the CDR3 plus reference TRBV5-1 and TRBJ2-1, the full variable domain is KAGVTQTPRYLIKTRGQQVTLSCSPISGHRSVSWYQQTPGQGLQFLFEYFSETQRNKGNFPGRFSGRQFSNSRSEMNVSTLELGDSALYLCASISPGGWNEQFFGPGTRLTVL.

This clone was detected ten times or more. The chain is built from TRBV3-1 and TRBJ1-4; TRBD1 might be the D (6 bases). The V end lost 4 bases, the J end lost 13 bases, and 16 bases lay between the germline ends. The CDR3 contains 13 residues. CDR1 is LGHDT, CDR2 YNNKEL, per germline (reference sequence). CDR3 nucleotides: TGTGCCAGCAGCCTCCCGGGGGGGGGCATACTGTTTTTT. It specifies CASSLPGGGILFF. The complete variable domain, with remaining parts taken from reference TRBV3-1 and TRBJ1-4, reads DTAVSQTPKYLVTQMGNDKSIKCEQNLGHDTMYWYKQDSKKFLKIMFSYNNKELIINETVPNRFSPKSPDKAHLNLHINSLELGDSAVYFCASSLPGGGILFFGSGTQLSVL.

The V gene is TRBV29-1, the J gene TRBJ1-1; D gene unclear. V was shortened by 6 bases and J by 5 bases, with 19 bases between the two germline ends. From germline, CDR1 is SQVTM and CDR2 ANQGSEA. This CDR3 comprises 14 residues. The CDR3 bases are TGCAGCGTGATACCAGTGGGCGGTAGTACTGAAGCTTTCTTT. Protein: CSVIPVGGSTEAFF.

This clone has at least ten counts. The chain employs TRBV7-8 and TRBJ2-6, with unresolved D. The CDR3 sequence is 15 residues long. Germline V gene lookup returns CDR1 SGHVS and CDR2 FQNEAQ. V was cut by 5 bases and J by 2 bases, with 10 bases left in between. CDR3 sequence (DNA): TGTGCCAGCAGCCCCCATGAGCCTGGGGCCAACGTCCTGACTTTC. This encodes CASSPHEPGANVLTF.

This clone was detected ten times or more. This chain uses TRBV28 with TRBJ2-1; 11 positions match TRBD1. This CDR3 contains 15 residues. From germline, CDR1 is MDHEN and CDR2 SYDVKM. V lost 2 bases and J lost 12; bases outside the gene matches: 9. The CDR3 DNA sequence: TGTGCCAGCAGTTTAAATCCGGGGACAGGGGGGCTGCAGTTCTTC. It translates to CASSLNPGTGGLQFF.

A word on this clone: This likely comes from a read error, as the CDR3 has no conserved phenylalanine or tryptophan at its end. The gene calls are TRBV5-1 and TRBJ2-5; D possibly corresponds to TRBD1 (5 bases). Germline CDR1 SGHRS, CDR2 YFSETQ. Trimming removed 5 bases at V and 1 base at J, with 12 bases between. This CDR3 contains 14 residues. CDR3 residues: CASRKHTGQETQYL. Here the CDR3 DNA reads TGCGCCAGCAGGAAACATACAGGCCAAGAGACCCAGTACCTC.